This T cell receptor (beta chain) is drawn from a study of blood T cell repertoires in COVID-19. Whole-study context: Collection of acute and convalescent COVID-19 samples took place in the United States, Italy and Spain.

Original processing notes: Amplification of reference gene primers provided the estimated nucleated cell counts. Measured with immunoSEQ multiplex PCR; TCRdb has only the in-frame clones, and not every one. V and J calls and clone size are given by that table; D and trimming were obtained from the DNA. The data show around 230,000 clones, with 75% to 90% seen just once and about 4% held by the top ten. CDR3 size: 15 residues. CDR1 LNHDA and CDR2 SQIVND come from the germline V gene (reference sequence). The V and J ends lost 3 bases and 4 bases respectively, with 15 bases between them. The sample was PBMCs or T cells enriched from blood (not recorded which). This TCR was sampled from a woman aged 40-49 years with acute COVID-19. The chain couples TRBV19 to TRBJ1-2; tentative D call: TRBD1 (5 bases). CDR3 nucleotides: TGTGCCAGTAGTATTTCCCAGGGTTCCCTCTATGGCTACACCTTC. This codes for CASSISQGSLYGYTF.